These T cell receptor beta chains were read from a single sample in a study of brain metastases from non-small cell lung cancer. The assay was immunoSEQ multiplex PCR, and TCRdb's table has in-frame clones only and misses some. The data show 2,000 to 2,500 clones, over 75% seen once. The sample comprised primary lung tumor tissue. The receptors shown here come from a donor at least 40 years old with non-small cell lung cancer. The CDR3 runs from the conserved cysteine through the conserved F or W. The D gene is left open where the match is weak. Size tells how often a clone was seen (once, few, many) or the class of an expanded clone, and some rows leave it out.

>TRBV28|TRBD1|TRBJ2-1|few
CASSSGQGDLF
TGTGCCAGCAGTTCAGGACAGGGAGACCTCTTC
>TRBV15|NA|TRBJ1-5|NA
CATSRYTTTGAQPQHF
TGTGCCACCAGCAGGTACACCACGACGGGGGCCCAGCCCCAGCATTTT
>TRBV10-3|NA|TRBJ2-1|NA
CAIQTVPGINEQFF
TGTGCCATCCAAACAGTCCCGGGGATCAATGAGCAGTTCTTC
>TRBV30|NA|TRBJ2-3|NA
CAWGREHTDTQYF
TGTGCCTGGGGACGTGAACATACAGATACGCAGTATTTT
>TRBV11-3|NA|TRBJ2-1|NA
CASSPDANEQFF
TGTGCCAGCAGTCCAGACGCCAATGAGCAGTTCTTC
>TRBV19|TRBD1|TRBJ1-2|once
CASSSTGSFDYGYTF
TGTGCCAGTAGTTCGACAGGGAGTTTCGACTATGGCTACACCTTC
>TRBV2|TRBD2|TRBJ2-1|NA
CASTLPTSGGPSPYNEQFF
TGTGCCAGCACTCTACCGACTAGCGGGGGGCCGAGTCCCTACAATGAGCAGTTCTTC
>TRBV30|NA|TRBJ2-1|few
CAWARPDEQFF
TGTGCCTGGGCCCGACCTGATGAGCAGTTCTTC
>TRBV4-3|TRBD1|TRBJ1-1|NA
CASSLVDRGPTEAFF
TGCGCCAGCAGCCTCGTAGACAGGGGGCCCACTGAAGCTTTCTTT
>TRBV11-1|NA|TRBJ2-7|NA
CASSLAFRAEQYF
TGTGCCAGCAGCTTAGCGTTTAGGGCCGAGCAGTACTTC
>TRBV28|NA|TRBJ2-3|NA
CASSFLQGTDTQYF
TGTGCCAGCAGTTTTTTACAGGGCACAGATACGCAGTATTTT
>TRBV24-1|NA|TRBJ1-1|few
CATMGSPNTEAFF
TGTGCCACTATGGGCAGCCCGAACACTGAAGCTTTCTTT
>TRBV6-5|NA|TRBJ1-5|NA
CASSYGGTNQSQHF
TGTGCCAGCAGTTACGGGGGCACCAATCAGTCCCAGCATTTT
>TRBV19|NA|TRBJ2-2|NA
CVSSIVVGELFF
TGTGTCAGTAGTATAGTAGTAGGGGAGCTGTTTTTT
>TRBV28|NA|TRBJ1-1|NA
CATQSWTANTEAFF
TGTGCCACCCAATCGTGGACAGCGAACACTGAAGCTTTCTTT
>TRBV19|NA|TRBJ2-3|NA
CASSPGANTQYF
TGTGCCAGTAGTCCCGGGGCAAATACGCAGTATTTT
>TRBV30|NA|TRBJ1-1|NA
CAWSNLRMNTEAFF
TGTGCCTGGAGTAACCTACGAATGAACACTGAAGCTTTCTTT
>TRBV7-2|NA|TRBJ2-5|NA
CASSRGPGETQYF
TGTGCCAGCAGTCGGGGGCCGGGTGAGACCCAGTACTTC
>TRBV4-2|NA|TRBJ2-7|once
CASSPSRNEQYF
TGTGCCAGCAGCCCCTCTCGTAACGAGCAGTACTTC
>TRBV24-1|NA|TRBJ1-1|NA
CATSHGGDTEAFF
TGTGCCACCAGTCACGGGGGAGACACTGAAGCTTTCTTT
>TRBV4-3|NA|TRBJ1-2|NA
CASSQDEAGIYTF
TGCGCCAGCAGCCAAGATGAGGCAGGGATATACACCTTC
>TRBV4-3|NA|TRBJ2-3|NA
CASSQVVLWDTQYF
TGCGCCAGCAGCCAAGTTGTCCTCTGGGATACGCAGTATTTT
>TRBV7-9|NA|TRBJ2-2|few
CASSRPTGELFF
TGTGCCAGCAGCCGACCCACCGGGGAGCTGTTTTTT
>TRBV6-1|NA|TRBJ2-1|NA
CASSEGGLSYNEQFF
TGTGCCAGCAGTGAAGGGGGGCTTTCCTACAATGAGCAGTTCTTC
>TRBV10-3|NA|TRBJ1-1|NA
CATGERLNTEAFF
TGTGCCACCGGGGAGAGACTCAACACTGAAGCTTTCTTT
>TRBV19|NA|TRBJ2-1|once
CASSTQVFNEQFF
TGTGCCAGTAGTACTCAGGTTTTCAATGAGCAGTTCTTC
>TRBV7-9|NA|TRBJ1-5|NA
CASTNLGEQPQHF
TGTGCCAGCACCAACCTTGGGGAACAGCCCCAGCATTTT
>TRBV5-1|NA|TRBJ1-2|NA
CASSLGRGGYTF
TGCGCCAGCAGCTTGGGTCGAGGGGGCTACACCTTC
>TRBV6-5|NA|TRBJ2-1|NA
CASRGSSYNEQFF
TGTGCCAGCAGGGGGAGCTCCTACAATGAGCAGTTCTTC
>TRBV12-3/TRBV12-4|NA|TRBJ1-2|NA
CASSFGGDYTF
TGTGCCAGCAGTTTCGGGGGCGACTACACCTTC
>TRBV12-3/TRBV12-4|NA|TRBJ1-1|NA
CASSWAAGSAFF
TGTGCCAGCAGTTGGGCAGCCGGGTCAGCTTTCTTT
>TRBV28|NA|TRBJ2-7|NA
CASSPGPGSSRAYEQYF
TGTGCCAGCAGTCCCGGCCCAGGGTCTAGTAGGGCCTACGAGCAGTACTTC
>TRBV7-2|TRBD1|TRBJ2-5|NA
CASSLNLDRAGTQYF
TGTGCCAGCAGCTTAAACCTTGACAGGGCAGGGACCCAGTACTTC
>TRBV6-5|TRBD1|TRBJ2-7|NA
CASSYTDGQGRQYF
TGTGCCAGCAGCTATACGGACGGACAGGGAAGGCAGTACTTC
>TRBV2|NA|TRBJ2-5|NA
CASKEGDRLFEETQYF
TGTGCCAGCAAGGAGGGCGACAGGCTGTTTGAGGAAACCCAGTACTTC
>TRBV7-9|NA|TRBJ2-1|few
CASSLRKKNEQFF
TGTGCCAGCAGCTTAAGGAAGAAAAATGAGCAGTTCTTC
>TRBV4-3|NA|TRBJ1-1|NA
CASSQDISSTEAFF
TGCGCCAGCAGCCAAGATATAAGCAGCACTGAAGCTTTCTTT
>TRBV12-3/TRBV12-4|NA|TRBJ2-3|NA
CASSLGTDTQYF
TGTGCCAGCAGCCTCGGCACAGATACGCAGTATTTT
>TRBV19|TRBD1|TRBJ1-2|NA
CASSPQGGGYTF
TGTGCCAGTAGTCCACAGGGGGGCGGCTACACCTTC
>TRBV2|TRBD2|TRBJ2-2|NA
CASSRGTTNTGELFF
TGTGCCAGCAGCCGCGGGACTACGAACACCGGGGAGCTGTTTTTT
>TRBV4-3|NA|TRBJ2-1|NA
CASSIWGRNEQFF
TGCGCCAGCTCCATTTGGGGGAGGAATGAGCAGTTCTTC
>TRBV11-2|NA|TRBJ2-7|NA
CASSPSLPYEQYF
TGTGCCAGCAGCCCATCCCTCCCCTACGAGCAGTACTTC
>TRBV12-5|NA|TRBJ2-5|NA
CASGRGGPWETQYF
TGTGCTAGTGGGCGTGGGGGACCGTGGGAGACCCAGTACTTC
>TRBV29-1|NA|TRBJ2-5|NA
CSVSQQLGETQYF
TGCAGCGTTTCACAACAATTGGGGGAGACCCAGTACTTC
>TRBV5-1|NA|TRBJ2-1|NA
CASSLGNEQFF
TGCGCCAGCAGCCTAGGGAATGAGCAGTTCTTC
>TRBV4-1|TRBD1|TRBJ1-5|NA
CASSHDGTGRQGQPQHF
TGCGCCAGCAGCCACGACGGGACAGGCCGTCAAGGGCAGCCCCAGCATTTT
>TRBV29-1|TRBD1|TRBJ1-5|NA
CSVVGTDSNQPQHF
TGCAGCGTTGTTGGGACAGATAGCAATCAGCCCCAGCATTTT
>TRBV7-9|TRBD1|TRBJ2-1|NA
CASSDRGYNEQFF
TGTGCCAGCTCGGACAGGGGGTACAATGAGCAGTTCTTC
>TRBV6-5|NA|TRBJ1-2|NA
CASRTLTSGYIF
TGTGCCAGCAGGACCCTAACTTCCGGCTACATCTTC
>TRBV14|NA|TRBJ1-1|NA
CASSQGGTLNTEAFF
TGTGCCAGCAGCCAAGGGGGAACGTTGAACACTGAAGCTTTCTTT